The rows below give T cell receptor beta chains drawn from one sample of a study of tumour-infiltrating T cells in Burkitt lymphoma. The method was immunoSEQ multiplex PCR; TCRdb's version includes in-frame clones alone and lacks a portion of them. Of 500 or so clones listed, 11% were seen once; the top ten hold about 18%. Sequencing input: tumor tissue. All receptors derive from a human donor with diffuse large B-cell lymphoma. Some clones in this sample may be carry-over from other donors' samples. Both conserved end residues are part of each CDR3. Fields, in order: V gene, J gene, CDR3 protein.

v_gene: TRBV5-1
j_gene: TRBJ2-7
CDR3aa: CASSLVLAGEEQYF

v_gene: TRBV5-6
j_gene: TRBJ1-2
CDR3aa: CASSSGTLYGYTF

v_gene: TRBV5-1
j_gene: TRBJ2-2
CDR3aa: CASSPISANTGELFF

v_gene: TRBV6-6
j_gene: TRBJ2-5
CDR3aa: CASSLLQETQYF

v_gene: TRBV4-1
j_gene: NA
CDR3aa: CASSQDAGGGQPQYF

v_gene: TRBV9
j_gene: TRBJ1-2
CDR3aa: CASSGNRGQGYTF

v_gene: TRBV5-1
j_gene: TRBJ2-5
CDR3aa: CASSLSTGGVETQYF

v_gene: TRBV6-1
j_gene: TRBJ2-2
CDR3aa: CASSGLPWAGGETNTEELFF

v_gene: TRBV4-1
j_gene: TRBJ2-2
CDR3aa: CASSLGRRGGVTGELFF

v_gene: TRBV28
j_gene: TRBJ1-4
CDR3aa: CASSFADRIKLFF

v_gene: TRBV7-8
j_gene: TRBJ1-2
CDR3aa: CASSLNQGAAYGYTF

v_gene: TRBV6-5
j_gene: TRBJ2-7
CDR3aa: CASSYSIPSRHGEQYF

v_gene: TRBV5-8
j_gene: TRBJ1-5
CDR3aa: CASGSRIGNQPQHF

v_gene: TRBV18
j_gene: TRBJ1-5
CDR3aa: CASTADWGQPQHF

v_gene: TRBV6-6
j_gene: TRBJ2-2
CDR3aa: CASRSSPLANTGELFF

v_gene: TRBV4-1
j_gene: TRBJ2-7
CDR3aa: CASSPPGSYEQYF

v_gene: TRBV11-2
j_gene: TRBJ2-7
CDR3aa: CASSYGTGWEQYF

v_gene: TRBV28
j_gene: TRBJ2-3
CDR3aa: CASSLYASGGTTDTQYF

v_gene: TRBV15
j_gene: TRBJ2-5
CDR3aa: CATSSFVGIQETQYF

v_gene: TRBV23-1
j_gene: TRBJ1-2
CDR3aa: CASSPGAYGYTF

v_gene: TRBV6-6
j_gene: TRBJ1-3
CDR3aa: CASSLEEGSFLYF

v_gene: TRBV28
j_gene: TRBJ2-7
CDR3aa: CASSLPHLTGGRYEQYF

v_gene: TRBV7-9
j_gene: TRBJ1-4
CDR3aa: CASSLGGAGNEKLFF

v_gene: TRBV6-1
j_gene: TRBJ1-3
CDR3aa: CASSGTEAAGNTIYF

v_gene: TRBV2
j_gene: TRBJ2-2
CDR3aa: CASSGTGAVTGELFF

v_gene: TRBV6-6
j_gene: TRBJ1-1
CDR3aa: CASSWGRGVTEAFF

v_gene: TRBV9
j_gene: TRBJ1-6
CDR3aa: CASSVKGNSPLHF

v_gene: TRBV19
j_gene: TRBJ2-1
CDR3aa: CASTLGPLEHNEQFF

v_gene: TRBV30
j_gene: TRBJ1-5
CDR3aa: CAWNGNSNQPQHF

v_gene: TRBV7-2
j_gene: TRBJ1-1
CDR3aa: CASSWRAGGVGNTEAFF

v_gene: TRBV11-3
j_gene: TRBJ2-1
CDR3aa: CTSSRLGRDEQFF

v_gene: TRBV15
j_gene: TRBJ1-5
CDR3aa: CATSRDRQGADQPQHF

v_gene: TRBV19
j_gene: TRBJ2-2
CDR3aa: CASIGLAGTTGELFF

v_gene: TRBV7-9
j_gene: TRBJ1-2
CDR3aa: CASSLFRVGRNYGYTF

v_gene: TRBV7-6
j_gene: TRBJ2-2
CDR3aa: CASIPHDGGTGELFF

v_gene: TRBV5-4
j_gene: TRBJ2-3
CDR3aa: CASSRTPPRGGVSDTQYF

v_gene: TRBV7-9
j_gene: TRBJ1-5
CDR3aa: CASSFQEVQPQHF

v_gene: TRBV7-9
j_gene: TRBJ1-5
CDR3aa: CASSREGNQPQHF

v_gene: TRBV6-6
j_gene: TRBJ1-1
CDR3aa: CASSYRRNTEAFF

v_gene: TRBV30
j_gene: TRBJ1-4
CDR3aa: CAWSVNDWDEKLFF

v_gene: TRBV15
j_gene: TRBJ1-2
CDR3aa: CATSRAHPGDYGYTF

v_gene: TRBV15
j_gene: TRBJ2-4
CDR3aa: CATSRLNPAGENIQYF

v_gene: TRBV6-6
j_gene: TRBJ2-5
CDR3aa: CASSPVDLYLGETQYF

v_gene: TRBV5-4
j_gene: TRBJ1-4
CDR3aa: CASSYGGQAINEKLFF

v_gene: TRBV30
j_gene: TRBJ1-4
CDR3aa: CAWRAGTLSVTNEKLFF

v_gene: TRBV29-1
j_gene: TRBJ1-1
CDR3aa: CSAQGQALTEAFF

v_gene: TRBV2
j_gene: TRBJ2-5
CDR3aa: CASTTGIQETQYF

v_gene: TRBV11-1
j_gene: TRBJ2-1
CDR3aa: CASSLGGLISYNEQFF

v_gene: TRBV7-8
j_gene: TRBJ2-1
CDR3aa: CASSPSNNEQFF

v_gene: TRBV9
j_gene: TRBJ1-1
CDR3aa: CASSVDVGDYTEAFF

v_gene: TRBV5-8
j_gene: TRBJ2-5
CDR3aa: CASSHGRRGETQYF